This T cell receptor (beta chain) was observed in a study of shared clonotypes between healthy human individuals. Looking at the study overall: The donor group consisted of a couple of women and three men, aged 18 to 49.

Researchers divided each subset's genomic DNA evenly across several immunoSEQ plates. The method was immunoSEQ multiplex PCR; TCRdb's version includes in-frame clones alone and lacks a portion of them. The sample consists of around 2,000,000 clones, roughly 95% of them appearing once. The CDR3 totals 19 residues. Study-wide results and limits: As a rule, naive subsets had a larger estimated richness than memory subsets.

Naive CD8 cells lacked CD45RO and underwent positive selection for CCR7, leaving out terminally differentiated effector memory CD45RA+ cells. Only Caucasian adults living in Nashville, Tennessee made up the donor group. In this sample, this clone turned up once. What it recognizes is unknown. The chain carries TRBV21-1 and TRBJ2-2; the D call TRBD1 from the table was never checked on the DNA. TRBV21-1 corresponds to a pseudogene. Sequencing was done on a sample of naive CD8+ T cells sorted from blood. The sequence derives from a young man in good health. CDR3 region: CASSKVTGTGLTNTGELFF. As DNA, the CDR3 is TGTGCCAGCAGCAAAGTCACGGGGACAGGCCTAACGAACACCGGGGAGCTGTTTTTT.